This passage covers 5 T cell receptor beta chains from one sample sequenced in a study of blood T cells in healthy people across ages. A second PCR of 7 to 11 cycles used a sample-barcoded 5' primer and a J-beta primer mix. Using its own MiXCR run on the 5' RACE reads, TCRdb lists one record per CDR3 protein. Of nearly 800,000 distinct CDR3 sequences listed, approximately 25% are singletons. The same specimen was also included in a second study, on T cells of mothers and their children.

The source material was blood. The receptors derive from a boy aged 5-17 years in good health.

The chain is built from TRBV3-1 and TRBJ2-3; the D call may be TRBD1 or TRBD2 (5 bases each). The CDR3 sequence is 14 residues long. Trimming cost V 4 bases and J 2 bases, with 10 bases left between them. Germline V lookup: CDR1 LGHDT, CDR2 YNNKEL (reference sequence). The CDR3 DNA sequence: TGTGCCAGCAGCCTCAACGGGGCCACAGATACGCAGTATTTT. Its translation: CASSLNGATDTQYF.

This clonotype showed up many times. The chain combines TRBV28 with TRBJ2-3, with TRBD1 as a possible D gene (6 bases). The V gene lost 5 bases and the J gene lost 3 bases, with 9 bases spanning the gap. CDR1 MDHEN and CDR2 SYDVKM come from the germline V gene. CDR3 length equals 13 residues. The CDR3 nucleotides are TGTGCCAGCAGTGAACAGGGAACAGATACGCAGTATTTT. Residues: CASSEQGTDTQYF. Drawing the rest from reference TRBV28 and TRBJ2-3, the complete variable domain is DVKVTQSSRYLVKRTGEKVFLECVQDMDHENMFWYRQDPGLGLRLIYFSYDVKMKEKGDIPEGYSVSREKKERFSLILESASTNQTSMYLCASSEQGTDTQYFGPGTRLTVL.

The count of this clonotype is one. J is TRBJ2-1 and V is TRBV27; possible D gene TRBD1, 5 bases. Germline assignment: CDR1 MNHEY and CDR2 SMNVEV (reference sequence). V lost 6 bases to trimming and J lost 0 bases, with 15 bases between them. This CDR3 has 16 amino acids. The CDR3 is CASRPLDQGSYNEQFF. The CDR3 coding sequence is TGTGCCAGCAGGCCCCTGGATCAGGGCTCCTACAATGAGCAGTTCTTC.

The chain combines TRBV25-1 with TRBJ2-3; D tentatively reads TRBD1 or TRBD2 (5 bases each). In germline, CDR1 is MGHDK, CDR2 SYGVNS. There are 16 residues in the CDR3. The V end was cut by 2 bases, the J end by 4 bases, with 16 bases between. CDR3 amino acids: CASSEQGRKTPDTQYF. CDR3 coding DNA: TGTGCCAGCAGTGAACAGGGACGGAAAACCCCAGATACGCAGTATTTT.

In its sample, this clonotype was seen a few times. The chain recombines TRBV3-1 with TRBJ1-2, with no clear D. The germline CDR1 and CDR2 sequences are LGHDT and YNNKEL (reference sequence). This CDR3 spans 14 amino acids. The V end was cut by 0 bases, the J end by 8 bases, with 13 bases between. This CDR3 is CASSQDGGAVGYTF. DNA for the CDR3: TGTGCCAGCAGCCAAGATGGTGGCGCGGTGGGCTACACCTTC.